A single sample gave rise to the 12 T cell receptor beta chains below, sequenced in a study of vaccination and CD4 T cells after COVID-19. Their cognate antigens are unknown. The Oncomine TCR Beta short-read assay sequenced DNA from cultured CD4+ T cells. TCRdb re-analysed the PCR reads in MiXCR, keeping a single row per CDR3 protein. This table has fewer than 16,000 distinct CDR3 sequences, approximately 57% appearing once. Specified treatment: roughly ten-day PBMC culture with coronavirus spike peptide pools or control peptides (ViraFEST assay). Sequenced material: CD4+ T cells from blood, cultured in vitro. The receptors were sampled from a human donor who had recovered from COVID-19.

The V gene is TRBV24-1, the J gene TRBJ2-7, with TRBD1 as a possible D gene (6 bases). V was clipped by 6 bases and J by 2 bases, with 10 bases between them. CDR1 is KGHDR, CDR2 SFDVKD, per germline. This CDR3 is built from 13 residues. The CDR3 DNA reads as TGTGCCACCAGTTCTAAGGGGGCCTACGAGCAGTACTTC. Translating it yields CATSSKGAYEQYF.

This chain connects TRBV10-1 to TRBJ2-7, with TRBD2 matching 10 bases. Germline-derived CDR1 and CDR2 are WNHNN and SYGVQD (reference sequence). The CDR3 extends over 14 amino acids. Trimming took 3 bases from V and 3 from J; bases not matched to a gene: 2. The DNA for the CDR3 is TGCGCCAGCAGTGAATCTAGCGGGAGCTACGAGCAGTACTTC. Its protein product is CASSESSGSYEQYF.

The V and J genes are TRBV20-1 and TRBJ1-1; TRBD1 matches at 7 bases. Germline CDR1 DFQATT, CDR2 SNEGSKA (reference sequence). Trimming took 4 bases from V and 8 from J; bases not matched to a gene: 10. CDR3 length: 13 residues. The CDR3 sequence is CSAKRQGGVEAFF. The CDR3 nucleotides read TGCAGTGCTAAGCGACAGGGAGGGGTCGAAGCTTTCTTT.

This clonotype was counted between two and nine times. Germline is not matched at one junction end, which may reflect a read error. The J gene is TRBJ1-4, the V gene TRBV20-1; 7 positions match TRBD1. Per germline, CDR1 DFQATT and CDR2 SNEGSKA (reference sequence). There are 15 residues in the CDR3. CDR3 coding DNA: TGCAGTGCTTATCCAGGGGGGGGTACTAGTGAAAAACTGTTTTTT. Amino acids: CSAYPGGGTSEKLFF.

The J gene is TRBJ1-2, the V gene TRBV4-3, with D perhaps matching TRBD1 (5 bases). Trimming cost V 1 base and J 5 bases, with 11 bases left between them. Looked up from germline, CDR1 is LGHNA and CDR2 is YSLEER. The CDR3 is 14 residues long. CDR3 residues: CASSQGQGGYGYTF. In DNA form, the CDR3 reads TGCGCCAGCAGCCAAGGTCAGGGAGGGTATGGCTACACCTTC.

The CDR3 DNA follows: TGTGCCAGCAGCTCCCGGGGCAATCAGCCCCAGCATTTT. As protein: CASSSRGNQPQHF. This chain uses TRBV7-2 with TRBJ1-5, with no clear D. The CDR3 totals 13 residues. V was trimmed by 4 bases and J by 2 bases, leaving 6 bases between them. Germline CDR1 and CDR2: SGHTA and FQGNSA. Using reference TRBV7-2 and TRBJ1-5 for the parts outside the CDR3, the full variable domain is GAGVSQSPSNKVTEKGKDVELRCDPISGHTALYWYRQSLGQGLEFLIYFQGNSAPDKSGLPSDRFSAERTGGSVSTLTIQRTQQEDSAVYLCASSSRGNQPQHFGDGTRLSIL.

V gene TRBV6-6 combines with J gene TRBJ1-1, with 7 nucleotides matching TRBD1. V shed 6 bases, J shed 4 bases, and the junction held 14 bases outside the gene matches. Germline V CDR1 and CDR2: MNHNY, SVGAGI (reference sequence). The CDR3 runs 16 residues. CDR3 loop: CASRGTDRVGITEAFF. In DNA form, the CDR3 reads TGTGCCAGCAGGGGGACCGACAGGGTAGGGATCACTGAAGCTTTCTTT.

In this sample, this clonotype is large. The genes are TRBV7-9 and TRBJ1-2; perhaps TRBD1 as D (6 bases). The CDR3 sequence is 16 residues long. CDR1 is SEHNR and CDR2 is FQNEAQ in the germline V gene (reference sequence). Trimming cost V 1 base and J 4 bases, with 16 bases left between them. CDR3 residues: CASSLEGRGAVYGYTF. The CDR3 region has the DNA TGTGCCAGCAGCTTAGAGGGCAGGGGCGCAGTCTATGGCTACACCTTC.

CDR3 coding DNA: TGTGCCAGCAGCTTAGCGCCGACAGGGGGAGGGGGAAACACCATATATTTT. Its protein product is CASSLAPTGGGGNTIYF. V is TRBV7-2 and J is TRBJ1-3; TRBD1 matches 9 bases. V lost 0 bases and J lost 4; bases outside the gene matches: 7. This CDR3 contains 17 residues. CDR1 and CDR2 from the germline V gene are SGHTA and FQGNSA.

J is TRBJ1-4 and V is TRBV6-1, with TRBD1 as a possible D gene (6 bases). Germline assignment: CDR1 MNHNS and CDR2 SASEGT. Between the trimmed V and J ends, which lost 6 bases and 7 bases, there was a span of 15 bases. The CDR3 length is 14 residues. The CDR3 nucleotides read TGTGCCAGCAGGGGAAGGGGGATAGGTGAAAAACTGTTTTTT. Translation gives CASRGRGIGEKLFF.

The rearrangement joins TRBV12-3 or TRBV12-4 to TRBJ1-5; no clear D gene. V lost 6 bases, J lost 3 bases, and 12 bases lay in between. This CDR3 is 14 amino acids long. CDR3 amino acids: CASSPTENNQPQHF. CDR3 nucleotides: TGTGCCAGCAGCCCGACGGAAAACAATCAGCCCCAGCATTTT.

This clonotype is judged medium-sized (0.01 to 0.1%). The CDR3 DNA follows: TGTGCCAGCAGCCGAGGACTAGCGGAATTCTCCTACGAGCAGTACTTC. This sequence encodes CASSRGLAEFSYEQYF. The V call is TRBV28, the J call TRBJ2-7; 10 bases line up with TRBD2. CDR1 and CDR2 from the germline V gene are MDHEN and SYDVKM. The CDR3 extends over 16 amino acids. V lost 6 bases and J lost 0; bases outside the gene matches: 8.